This T cell receptor (beta chain) was observed in a study of cytomegalovirus exposure and HLA in healthy donors. Study-level information: Samples from HLA-typed donors yielded approximately 80 million unique TCRs in an early data release.

The CDR3 contains 18 residues. CDR1 is SGHNT and CDR2 is YYREEE in the germline V gene (reference sequence). J was trimmed by 6 bases and V by 4 bases; bases with no gene match: 14. The study ran its PCR with 60 Vbeta and 13 Jbeta primers. Here immunoSEQ multiplex PCR was the method, and the copy in TCRdb shows in-frame clones only, minus some. Found here are about 190,000 clones, 70% to 75% of them singletons; the top ten hold about 4.6%. This TCR came from a young man in good health and CMV-seropositive. Sequencing was performed on PBMCs. V gene TRBV5-4 combines with J gene TRBJ2-3, with 13 nucleotides matching TRBD2. CDR3 protein: CASSPLPGLAGLGDTQYF. The CDR3 DNA follows: TGTGCCAGCAGCCCCCTCCCGGGACTAGCGGGGTTAGGTGATACGCAGTATTTT.